These T cell receptor beta chains were read from a single sample in a study of T cell responses to AZD1222 COVID-19 vaccine. Sequencing used immunoSEQ multiplex PCR; TCRdb keeps in-frame clones, though not all of them. The sample lists around 130,000 clones, 70% to 90% occurring once. This specimen was peripheral blood, taken on day 0 of AZD1222 vaccination. Every receptor here comes from an adult in good health. The CDR3 runs from the conserved cysteine through the conserved F or W. D genes are given only for firm matches. Clone size is not always given. Where it is, it says once, few, many or a class for expanded clones.

size,D,V,J,CDR3,DNA
-,-,TRBV6-2/TRBV6-3,TRBJ2-7,CASSFGTGSYEQYF,TGTGCCAGCAGTTTCGGGACGGGTTCCTACGAGCAGTACTTC
-,-,TRBV3-1/TRBV3-2,TRBJ2-7,CASSQDRDGNREQYF,TGTGCCAGCAGCCAAGATCGGGACGGCAATCGGGAGCAGTACTTC
-,-,TRBV4-1,TRBJ1-6,CASSQDPHYNSPLHF,TGCGCCAGCAGCCAAGACCCTCACTATAATTCACCCCTCCACTTT
-,-,TRBV19,TRBJ2-7,CASSGDAFSGSYEQYF,TGTGCCAGTAGTGGGGACGCCTTTAGCGGTTCCTACGAGCAGTACTTC
once,-,TRBV9,TRBJ1-1,CASSGSRTGEAFF,TGTGCCAGCAGCGGGAGCAGAACCGGTGAAGCTTTCTTT
few,-,TRBV7-6,TRBJ1-2,CASSLGKTGSFRGYTF,TGTGCCAGCAGCTTAGGGAAGACAGGAAGTTTCAGAGGCTACACCTTC
-,-,TRBV3-1/TRBV3-2,TRBJ1-3,CASSQGADSGNTIYF,TGTGCCAGCAGCCAAGGGGCAGACTCTGGAAACACCATATATTTT
-,TRBD1,TRBV6-2/TRBV6-3,TRBJ2-5,CASSRQGAHETQYF,TGTGCCAGCAGCCGACAGGGGGCGCACGAGACCCAGTACTTC
-,-,TRBV21-1,TRBJ2-1,CASSSAYNEQFF,TGTGCCAGCAGCAGTGCTTACAATGAGCAGTTCTTC
-,-,TRBV28,TRBJ1-5,CASRLGGNQPQHF,TGTGCGTCAAGACTTGGGGGCAATCAGCCCCAGCATTTT
-,-,TRBV7-3,TRBJ2-7,CASSSQGGEQYF,TGTGCCAGCAGCTCCCAAGGGGGGGAGCAGTACTTC
-,-,TRBV5-1,TRBJ2-7,CASSFHGRLYEQYF,TGCGCCAGCAGCTTTCATGGGAGGCTCTACGAGCAGTACTTC
-,-,TRBV5-4,TRBJ2-1,CASTVGLGDSYNEQFF,TGTGCCAGCACCGTAGGGTTGGGGGACTCCTACAATGAGCAGTTCTTC
-,-,TRBV2,TRBJ2-1,CASSYYNEQFF,TGTGCCAGCAGCTATTACAATGAGCAGTTCTTC
-,TRBD1,TRBV6-1,TRBJ1-4,CASSQVGTGRELFF,TGTGCCAGCAGTCAAGTGGGGACAGGGCGTGAACTGTTTTTT
-,-,TRBV6-5,TRBJ2-7,CASSQYYEQYF,TGTGCCAGCAGCCAATACTACGAGCAGTACTTC
-,-,TRBV7-9,TRBJ1-1,CASSYGRQLNTEAFF,TGTGCCAGCAGTTATGGCAGACAGCTCAACACTGAAGCTTTCTTT
-,-,TRBV6-1,TRBJ2-7,CASSEALLARTEGEQYF,TGTGCCAGCAGTGAAGCGCTTTTGGCCAGGACAGAAGGGGAGCAGTACTTC
-,-,TRBV28,TRBJ2-1,CASSSVQGRNEQFF,TGTGCCAGCAGTTCGGTGCAGGGGCGTAATGAGCAGTTCTTC
few,-,TRBV11-2,TRBJ1-1,CASSFPGAEAFF,TGTGCCAGCAGCTTCCCGGGGGCAGAAGCTTTCTTT
-,TRBD1,TRBV30,TRBJ1-4,CAWTRDSNEKLFF,TGTGCCTGGACCCGGGACAGTAATGAAAAACTGTTTTTT
-,-,TRBV5-1,TRBJ2-2,CASSLLSSRGAGSTGELFF,TGCGCCAGCAGCTTGCTCTCTAGCAGGGGGGCGGGGAGCACCGGGGAGCTGTTTTTT
-,-,TRBV7-8,TRBJ1-5,CASSSYSNQPQHF,TGTGCCAGCAGCTCGTATAGCAATCAGCCCCAGCATTTT
-,-,TRBV5-1,TRBJ2-7,CASSLAGEQYF,TGCGCCAGCAGCTTGGCCGGCGAGCAGTACTTC
-,-,TRBV29-1,TRBJ1-6,CSVADGINSPLHF,TGCAGCGTTGCCGACGGGATTAATTCACCCCTCCACTTT
-,-,TRBV6-6,TRBJ1-1,CASSQQGTTMNTEAFF,TGTGCCAGCAGCCAGCAGGGGACAACCATGAACACTGAAGCTTTCTTT
-,TRBD2,TRBV5-4,TRBJ2-3,CASSIGGTSGGADTQYF,TGTGCCAGCAGCATCGGAGGGACTAGCGGGGGGGCAGATACGCAGTATTTT
-,-,TRBV19,TRBJ1-6,CASSIRRPYNSPLHF,TGTGCCAGTAGTATCCGGCGGCCTTATAATTCACCCCTCCACTTT
-,-,TRBV28,TRBJ1-2,CASSLRDTGYTF,TGTGCCAGCAGTTTGAGGGACACCGGCTACACCTTC
-,-,TRBV19,TRBJ2-1,CASSHTGTYNEQFF,TGTGCCAGTAGTCATACAGGGACGTACAATGAGCAGTTCTTC
-,-,TRBV18,TRBJ2-7,CASSPRRGEQYF,TGTGCCAGCTCACCACGCAGAGGCGAGCAGTACTTC
-,-,TRBV6-2/TRBV6-3,TRBJ1-2,CASSYGGYGYTF,TGTGCCAGCAGTTACGGCGGCTATGGCTACACCTTC
-,-,TRBV11-2,TRBJ1-4,CASSFFSRREKLFF,TGTGCCAGCAGCTTTTTTTCGCGGCGGGAAAAACTGTTTTTT
-,-,TRBV29-1,TRBJ2-3,CSVEDGDFSF,TGCAGCGTTGAAGATGGTGACTTCTCGTTT
once,TRBD1,TRBV12-3/TRBV12-4,TRBJ1-1,CASFITGGVEAFF,TGTGCCAGCTTCATTACAGGGGGCGTGGAAGCTTTCTTT
-,TRBD1,TRBV24-1,TRBJ2-7,CATGDSSSYEQYF,TGTGCCACCGGGGACAGTAGCTCCTACGAGCAGTACTTC
-,-,TRBV6-1,TRBJ2-5,CASSLQETQYF,TGTGCCAGCAGCCTACAAGAGACCCAGTACTTC
few,TRBD1,TRBV5-1,TRBJ1-5,CASSPGQISNQPQHF,TGCGCCAGCAGCCCGGGACAGATTAGCAATCAGCCCCAGCATTTT
-,-,TRBV29-1,TRBJ2-7,CSVESRGARGEQYF,TGCAGCGTTGAGTCTAGGGGAGCGCGTGGCGAGCAGTACTTC
-,TRBD1,TRBV24-1,TRBJ2-1,CATSDRGQGLYNEQFF,TGTGCCACCAGTGATAGGGGACAGGGACTATACAATGAGCAGTTCTTC